Presented here are 2 T cell receptor beta chains from one specimen sequenced in a study of CD8 T cells in ankylosing spondylitis. TCRdb redid the calling of the 5' RACE reads with MiXCR, one entry per CDR3 protein. The sample contains 300,000 to 350,000 distinct CDR3 sequences, around 21% of which appear only once. What was sequenced was blood, either unsorted or a sorted T cell fraction (not recorded which). Receptors originate from a female donor with ankylosing spondylitis or in good health (not recorded which).

This clonotype was observed many times. This sequence joins TRBV7-2 and TRBJ2-5, with unresolved D. V dropped 1 base and J dropped 3 bases, with 12 bases sitting between them. The CDR3 extends over 15 amino acids. Germline V gene lookup returns CDR1 SGHTA and CDR2 FQGNSA. The CDR3, as DNA: TGTGCCAGCAGCTTAGGGGGTAGGGCGGAAGAGACCCAGTACTTC. Translated: CASSLGGRAEETQYF.

This clonotype came up a few times. The chain joins TRBV7-2 to TRBJ2-1; 9 bases agree with TRBD2. This CDR3 region has 15 residues. Germline V gene lookup returns CDR1 SGHTA and CDR2 FQGNSA. V lost 1 base and J lost 7; bases outside the gene matches: 5. In DNA form, the CDR3 reads TGTGCCAGCAGCTTAGGGGGACTAGCAGTGAATGAGCAGTTCTTC. It encodes CASSLGGLAVNEQFF.